This TCR beta chain was sequenced for a study of neurological immune-mediated disorders (dated by TCRdb to about 2019). For the wider study: Of the approximately 35 multiple sclerosis patients, about 31 had relapsing-remitting MS and 3 had secondary progressive MS. Peripheral blood TCR-beta repertoires from HTLV-I-associated myelopathy (HAM/TSP) patients, multiple sclerosis patients and healthy controls were compared by UMI-based sequencing. The roughly 100 TCR-beta libraries covered PBMC samples along with longitudinal samples, technical triplicates, and paired sorted CD4+ and CD8+ T-cell subsets. Longitudinal HAM/TSP and healthy donors were sampled at 3 time-points each (about 3-40 month intervals). The cohort comprised roughly 65 subjects: 15 or so HAM/TSP patients, 34 multiple sclerosis patients and approximately 20 healthy controls.

Beyond this particular receptor, the publication reports: Phylogenetic analysis grouped repertoires from 18 of 34 MS patients into a cluster of related CDR3 sequences, suggesting a possible repertoire-level signature. TCR clonal expansion was greatest in HAM/TSP patients and smallest in MS patients, who ranked below even healthy controls. The MS cluster showed no association with clinical or MRI features, and the authors stated that larger cohorts are needed. No identical CDR3 amino acid sequences were found to be shared among expanded clones across subjects, suggesting that TCR-beta repertoires were private in all groups.

The time point label for this specimen denotes: longitudinal time-point 3. For the unsorted PBMC libraries, 2 million PBMCs were stored in RNAlater at -80 degrees C until RNA extraction and were used to generate the libraries. Multiple sclerosis patients were enrolled in a US clinical protocol evaluating disease progression by magnetic resonance imaging. Peripheral blood underwent Ficoll-Hypaque density gradient centrifugation to isolate PBMCs, which were then cryopreserved in liquid nitrogen. Remarks on this clonotype: Its antigen is still unknown. Base qualities were left out, and no much larger clone turns up one base away.

Counted from cysteine to phenylalanine, this CDR3 has 17 amino acids. Kept here is only the CDR3 DNA, which spans 51 bases and is read in frame from base 1. After removal of 4 bases from V and 2 bases from J, the junction retains 11 bases not matched to a gene. CDR1 and CDR2, looked up from the germline V gene (reference sequence), are LGHDT and YNNKEL. cDNA synthesis used template-switch 5'RACE with a primer carrying a 10-nucleotide random unique molecular identifier tagging each TCR transcript. Each sequencing run produced over 180 million TCR-beta sequences covering 15-18 subjects. The RNeasy kit was used for extraction of total RNA. The KAPA Real-time Library Amplification kit was used to amplify TCR-beta VDJ regions with primers for the TCR constant region and the 5'RACE anchor. Sample indexes and Illumina adaptors were added in a first PCR, and a second PCR then increased library yield. After Ampure bead purification, the roughly 650 bp TCR product was size-selected on a 2% E-gel SizeSelection system. Before pooling, library quality was checked on a Bioanalyzer, concentration was measured with Qubit, and libraries were quantified with the Kapa Library Quantification kit. An Illumina HiSeq 2500 sequenced the libraries paired-end 2 x 150 bp. To increase sequence diversity, about 23-32% phiX was spiked into each library pool. In the original analysis: Quality-filtered reads were processed with the UMI-based MiGEC pipeline, which removed over 75% of raw TCR sequences during error correction. IMGT germline references were used for aligning VDJ genes, and each clonotype was defined as a unique CDR3 amino acid sequence together with its V-J genes. Clonal expansion, Shannon diversity, and CDR3 relatedness (CalcPairwiseDistances, ClusterSamples) were evaluated with VDJtools, and phylogenetic trees were built with CLCbio workbench. Expanded clones were defined as having at least 8 unique UMIs, based on coefficient-of-variation modelling across technical triplicates. TCRdb took the public reads, trimmed them with fastp at Q25, ran MiXCR for clone calling and kept in-frame beta chains. Each entry is one CDR3 protein sequence, shown with its most common DNA and genes. None of the V and J calls come from the authors' own analysis; TCRdb made them. This sample lists about 80,000 distinct CDR3 sequences; about 4.5% were detected once. Approximately 5.4% of the sample rests with the top ten.

This clonotype originated in an older woman with multiple sclerosis. The sequenced sample was PBMCs. The chain uses TRBV3-1 and TRBJ2-3, with 8 middle bases fitting TRBD2. The sequenced DNA: TGTGCCAGCAGCCGGAACTTTGCGGGGGGCTCCACAGATACGCAGTATTTT. Its product reads: CASSRNFAGGSTDTQYF.